The entry below gives a single T cell receptor beta chain sequence along with its context. This clonotype was counted at least ten times. Its specific antigen is unknown. The record has no base qualities; no much larger clone is one base away. This specimen comes from a study of blood T cells in healthy people across ages (dated by TCRdb to about 2015). Turning to the overall study: In model experiments, template switching captured about one uniquely barcoded TCR beta cDNA molecule for every two T cells. The study analyzed two additional independent replicas of 1 million unique cDNA reads from the same blood draw for two donors, one aged 18 to 30 and one aged 80 or older. The study measured age-related changes in TCR beta repertoire diversity using deep sequencing normalized with unique cDNA molecular identifiers. Donors of different ages were randomly distributed across sequencing lanes to avoid experimental bias. The donors were divided into four age groups: young (average about 16 years), middle-aged (approximately 39), aged (approximately 62) and long-lived (roughly 82).

The trim is 4 bases for V and 3 bases for J, with a gap of 15 bases between the germline ends. The germline V gene encodes CDR1 SEHNR and CDR2 FQNEAQ (reference sequence). From the cysteine through the phenylalanine, the CDR3 covers 15 amino acids. The only DNA kept is the CDR3, 45 bases in frame from the first base. The donors were around 39 Caucasian individuals from Russia, aged roughly 6 to 100 years, who were systemically healthy. Ten milliliters of peripheral blood were drawn from each donor into EDTA-treated Vacutainer tubes. Ficoll-Paque density-gradient centrifugation was used to isolate PBMCs, with at least 7 million per sample. Trizol reagent was used to extract total RNA from the PBMCs, yielding at least 5 micrograms per sample. For every donor, flow cytometry on a PBMC aliquot measured the percentage of naive CD45RAhigh/CD27high T cells. The library was built by means of 5' RACE. Sequenced on an Illumina HiSeq 2500. A second PCR of roughly 7 to 12 cycles was run with a J-beta primer mix and a sample-barcoded 5' primer. A template-switch 5' adaptor carrying 12 random nucleotides introduced a unique molecular identifier onto each TCR beta cDNA molecule. At least 2.5 million CDR3-containing paired-end reads were obtained from each sample. First-strand cDNA synthesis was performed from all RNA using the Mint cDNA synthesis kit, with priming by a TRBC-specific oligonucleotide. Following uracil-DNA glycosylase treatment, all cDNA underwent a first 18-cycle PCR with the universal primers M1SS and BC2_uni_R. Processing in the source paper ran as follows. For normalization, 1 million high-quality reads, each with a distinct molecular identifier, were randomly selected from each sample. Instead of being binned into consensus sequences, reads with shared molecular identifiers were discarded. CDR3 identification, clonotype clustering and error correction used MiTCR with a Q25 quality threshold and the strictest error-elimination algorithm. A nonparametric unseen species model with Euler transformation was used to estimate lower-bound total TCR beta diversity. TCRdb reworked the public reads: Q25 trimming with fastp, MiXCR clone assembly, productive beta chains retained. Every distinct CDR3 protein forms one entry, paired with its most common genes and DNA. These V and J calls are TCRdb output, not the study's own analysis. This sample has fewer than 700,000 distinct CDR3 sequences in its table, and roughly 48% of those were observed once. The ten top clones hold around 25% of the sample.

On the study overall, not on this receptor specifically: Donor CMV infection status was unknown, potentially confounding age-related changes in expanded clonotypes. Compared with the aged group, the long-lived group had more naive CD4+ T cells, fewer expanded clones and increased TCR diversity, suggesting age selection. Estimates of total diversity based on one million sequenced T cells were regarded as lower bounds and as underestimates. Observed TCR beta diversity per million T cells fell roughly linearly with age, and a significant reduction was already apparent by age roughly 40. Observed TCR beta diversity correlated strongly with the percentage of naive T cells measured by flow cytometry. Bulk unsorted PBMC profiling prevented conclusive comparison of naive and antigen-experienced compartments.

The sequence links TRBV7-9 to TRBJ2-5; there is no confident call for the D gene. The TCR sequence derives from a man older than 75 in good health. Source material: blood. The base sequence is TGTGCCAGCAGCTCTCCCCGGCGAAAAAAAGAGACCCAGTACTTC. Translated, this is CASSSPRRKKETQYF.